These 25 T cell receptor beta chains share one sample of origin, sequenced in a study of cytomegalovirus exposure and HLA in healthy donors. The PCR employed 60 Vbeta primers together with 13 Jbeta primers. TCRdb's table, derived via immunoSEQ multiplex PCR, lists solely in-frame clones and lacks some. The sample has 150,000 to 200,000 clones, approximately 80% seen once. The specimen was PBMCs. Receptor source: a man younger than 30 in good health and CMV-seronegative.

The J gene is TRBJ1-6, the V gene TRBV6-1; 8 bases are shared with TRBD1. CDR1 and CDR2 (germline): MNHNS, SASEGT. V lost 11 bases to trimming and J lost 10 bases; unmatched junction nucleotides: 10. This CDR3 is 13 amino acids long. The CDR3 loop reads CAGTTGDSSPLHF. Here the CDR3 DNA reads TGTGCCGGCACGACAGGGGACAGCTCACCCCTCCACTTT.

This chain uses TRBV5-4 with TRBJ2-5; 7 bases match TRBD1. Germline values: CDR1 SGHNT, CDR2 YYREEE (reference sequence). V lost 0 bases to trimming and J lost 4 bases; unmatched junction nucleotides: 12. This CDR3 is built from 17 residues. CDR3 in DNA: TGTGCCAGCAGCTTGGATGGGGTTCGGACAGGTGGAGAGACCCAGTACTTC. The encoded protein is CASSLDGVRTGGETQYF. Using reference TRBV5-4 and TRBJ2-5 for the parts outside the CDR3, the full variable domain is ETGVTQSPTHLIKTRGQQVTLRCSSQSGHNTVSWYQQALGQGPQFIFQYYREEENGRGNFPPRFSGLQFPNYSSELNVNALELDDSALYLCASSLDGVRTGGETQYFGPGTRLLVL.

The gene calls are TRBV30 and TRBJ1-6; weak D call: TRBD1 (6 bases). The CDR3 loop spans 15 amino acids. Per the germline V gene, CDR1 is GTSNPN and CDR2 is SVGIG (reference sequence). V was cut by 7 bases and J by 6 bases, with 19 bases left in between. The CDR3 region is CASTTGGQFNSPLHF. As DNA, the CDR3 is TGTGCCTCAACGACGGGGGGGCAATTTAATTCACCCCTCCACTTT.

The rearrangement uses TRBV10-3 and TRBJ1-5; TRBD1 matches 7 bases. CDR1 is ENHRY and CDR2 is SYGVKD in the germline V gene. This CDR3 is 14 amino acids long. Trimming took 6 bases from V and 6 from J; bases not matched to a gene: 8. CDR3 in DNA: TGTGCCATCAGCCCGGACGCAGGGGGTCAGCCCCAGCATTTT. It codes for CAISPDAGGQPQHF.

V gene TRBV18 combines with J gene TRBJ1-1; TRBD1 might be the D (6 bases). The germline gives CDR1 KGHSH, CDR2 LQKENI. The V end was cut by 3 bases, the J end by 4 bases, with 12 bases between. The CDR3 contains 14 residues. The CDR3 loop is CASSPEGGPTEAFF. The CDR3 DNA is TGTGCCAGCTCACCTGAGGGGGGGCCCACTGAAGCTTTCTTT.

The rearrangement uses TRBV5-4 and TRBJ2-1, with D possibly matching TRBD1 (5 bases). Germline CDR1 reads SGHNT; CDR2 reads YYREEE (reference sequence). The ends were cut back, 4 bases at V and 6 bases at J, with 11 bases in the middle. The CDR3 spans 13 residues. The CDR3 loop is CASSIPGSNEQFF. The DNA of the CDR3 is TGTGCCAGCAGCATCCCAGGGTCCAATGAGCAGTTCTTC.

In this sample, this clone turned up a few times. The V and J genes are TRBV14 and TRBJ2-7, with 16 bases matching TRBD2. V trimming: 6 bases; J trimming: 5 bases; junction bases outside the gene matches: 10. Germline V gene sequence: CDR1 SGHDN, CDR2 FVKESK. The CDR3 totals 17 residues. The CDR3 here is CASSRYPGLAGGNEQYF. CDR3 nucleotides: TGTGCCAGCAGTCGTTACCCGGGACTAGCGGGAGGGAACGAGCAGTACTTC.

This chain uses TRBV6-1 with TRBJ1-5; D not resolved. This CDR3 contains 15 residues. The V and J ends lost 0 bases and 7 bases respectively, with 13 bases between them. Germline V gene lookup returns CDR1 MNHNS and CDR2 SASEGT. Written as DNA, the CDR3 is TGTGCCAGCAGTGAAGCGGAGGTTCTCCGGCAGCCCCAGCATTTT. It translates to CASSEAEVLRQPQHF.

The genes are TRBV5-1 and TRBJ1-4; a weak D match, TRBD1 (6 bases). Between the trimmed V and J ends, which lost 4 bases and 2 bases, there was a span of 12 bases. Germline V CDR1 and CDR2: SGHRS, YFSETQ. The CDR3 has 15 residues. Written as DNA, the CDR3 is TGCGCCAGCAGCCTCCGGGACACCACTAATGAAAAACTGTTTTTT. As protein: CASSLRDTTNEKLFF.

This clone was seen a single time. CDR3: CASRDSYYGYTF. CDR3 nucleotide sequence: TGTGCCAGCAGGGACAGCTACTATGGCTACACCTTC. The chain uses TRBV9 and TRBJ1-2; tentative D call: TRBD1 (6 bases). V was cut by 5 bases and J by 3 bases, with 8 bases left in between. In germline, CDR1 is SGDLS, CDR2 YYNGEE. The CDR3 contains 12 residues.

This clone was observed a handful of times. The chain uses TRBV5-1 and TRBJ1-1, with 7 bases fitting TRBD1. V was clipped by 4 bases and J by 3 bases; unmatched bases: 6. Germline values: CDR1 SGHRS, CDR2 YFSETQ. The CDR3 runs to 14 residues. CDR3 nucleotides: TGCGCCAGCAGCCGGGACAGATCGGACACTGAAGCTTTCTTT. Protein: CASSRDRSDTEAFF.

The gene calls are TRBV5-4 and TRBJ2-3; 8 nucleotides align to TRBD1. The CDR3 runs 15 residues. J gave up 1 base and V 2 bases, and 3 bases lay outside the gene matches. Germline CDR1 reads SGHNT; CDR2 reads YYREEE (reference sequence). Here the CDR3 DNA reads TGTGCCAGCAGCTTTTCAGGGGGCGGCACAGATACGCAGTATTTT. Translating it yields CASSFSGGGTDTQYF.

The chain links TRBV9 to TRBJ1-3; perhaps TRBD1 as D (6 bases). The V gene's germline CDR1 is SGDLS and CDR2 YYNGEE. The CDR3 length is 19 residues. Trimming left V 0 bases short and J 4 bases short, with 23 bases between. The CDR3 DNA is TGTGCCAGCAGCGTAGCTTCTGGGATGACAGGCCTGGGGGGAAACACCATATATTTT. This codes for CASSVASGMTGLGGNTIYF.

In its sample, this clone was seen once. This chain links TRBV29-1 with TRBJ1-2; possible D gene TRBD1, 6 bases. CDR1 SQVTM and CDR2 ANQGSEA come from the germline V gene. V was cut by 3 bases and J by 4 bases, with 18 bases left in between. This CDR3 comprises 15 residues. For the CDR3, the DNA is TGCAGCGTTGATCGGGGGGGGCGGGCAGGCTATGGCTACACCTTC. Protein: CSVDRGGRAGYGYTF.

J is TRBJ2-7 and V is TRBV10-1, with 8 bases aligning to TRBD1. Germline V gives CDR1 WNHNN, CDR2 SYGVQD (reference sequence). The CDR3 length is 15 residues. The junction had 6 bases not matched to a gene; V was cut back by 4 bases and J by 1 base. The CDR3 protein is CASSGQGAKSYEQYF. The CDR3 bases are TGCGCCAGCAGTGGTCAGGGGGCGAAATCCTACGAGCAGTACTTC.

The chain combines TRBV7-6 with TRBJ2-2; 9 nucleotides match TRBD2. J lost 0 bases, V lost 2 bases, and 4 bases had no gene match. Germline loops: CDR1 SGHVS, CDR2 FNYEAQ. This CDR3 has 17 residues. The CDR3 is CASSLLAGDPNTGELFF. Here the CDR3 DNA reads TGTGCCAGCAGCTTATTAGCGGGAGACCCGAACACCGGGGAGCTGTTTTTT.

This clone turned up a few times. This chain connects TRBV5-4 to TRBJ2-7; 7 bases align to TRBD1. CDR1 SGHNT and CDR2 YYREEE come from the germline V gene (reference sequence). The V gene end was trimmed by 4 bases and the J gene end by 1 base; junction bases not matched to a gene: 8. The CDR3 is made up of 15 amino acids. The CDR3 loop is CASSHTGDRSYEQYF. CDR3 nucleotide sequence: TGTGCCAGCAGCCATACAGGGGATCGGTCCTACGAGCAGTACTTC.

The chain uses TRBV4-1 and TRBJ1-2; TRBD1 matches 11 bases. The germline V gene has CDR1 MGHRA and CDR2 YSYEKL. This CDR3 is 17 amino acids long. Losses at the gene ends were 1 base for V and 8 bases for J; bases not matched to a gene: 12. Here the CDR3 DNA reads TGCGCCAGCAGCCAAGCGGGACAGGGGGTAATTTCCCCCGGCTACACCTTC. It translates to CASSQAGQGVISPGYTF.

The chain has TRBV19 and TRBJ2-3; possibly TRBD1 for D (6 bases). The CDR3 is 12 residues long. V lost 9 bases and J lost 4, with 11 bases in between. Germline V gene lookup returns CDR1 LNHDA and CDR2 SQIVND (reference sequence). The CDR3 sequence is CASREGADTQYF. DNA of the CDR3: TGTGCCAGCAGAGAGGGGGCAGATACGCAGTATTTT.

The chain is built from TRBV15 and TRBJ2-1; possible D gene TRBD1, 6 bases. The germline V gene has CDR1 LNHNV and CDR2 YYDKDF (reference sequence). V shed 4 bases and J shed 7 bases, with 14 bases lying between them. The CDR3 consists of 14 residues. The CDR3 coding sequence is TGTGCCACCAGCAAATCCGGGACAAGAAATGAGCAGTTCTTC. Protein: CATSKSGTRNEQFF.

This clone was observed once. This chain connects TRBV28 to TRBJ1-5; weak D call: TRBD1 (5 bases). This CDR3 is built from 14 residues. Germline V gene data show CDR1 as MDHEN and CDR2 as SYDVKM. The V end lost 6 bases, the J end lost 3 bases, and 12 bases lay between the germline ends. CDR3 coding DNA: TGTGCCAGCAGCCCGCCAGGGTACAATCAGCCCCAGCATTTT. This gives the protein CASSPPGYNQPQHF.

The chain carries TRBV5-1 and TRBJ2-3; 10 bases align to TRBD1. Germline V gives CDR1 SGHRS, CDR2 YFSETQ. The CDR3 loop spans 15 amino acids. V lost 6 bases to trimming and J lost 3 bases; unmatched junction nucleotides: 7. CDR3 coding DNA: TGCGCCAGCACCCCTCCGGGACAGGGGACAGATACGCAGTATTTT. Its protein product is CASTPPGQGTDTQYF.

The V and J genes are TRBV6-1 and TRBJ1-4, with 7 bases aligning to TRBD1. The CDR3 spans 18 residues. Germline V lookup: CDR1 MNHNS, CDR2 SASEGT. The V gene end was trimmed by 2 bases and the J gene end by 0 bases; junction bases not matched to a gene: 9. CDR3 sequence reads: CASSEYGTAFATNEKLFF. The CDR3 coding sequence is TGTGCCAGCAGTGAATATGGGACAGCCTTTGCAACTAATGAAAAACTGTTTTTT.

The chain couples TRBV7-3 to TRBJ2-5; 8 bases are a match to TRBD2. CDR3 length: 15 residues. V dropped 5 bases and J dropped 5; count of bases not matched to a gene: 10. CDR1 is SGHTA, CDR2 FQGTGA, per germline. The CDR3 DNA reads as TGTGCCAGCAGCCCTTATGGACTAGCCGGGGAGACCCAGTACTTC. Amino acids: CASSPYGLAGETQYF.

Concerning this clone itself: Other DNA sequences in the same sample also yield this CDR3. DNA for the CDR3: TGTGCCAGCTCACCTGACAGGGATCAGCCCCAGCATTTT. Encoded protein: CASSPDRDQPQHF. The chain joins TRBV18 to TRBJ1-5; 7 positions match TRBD1. CDR1 and CDR2 (germline): KGHSH, LQKENI. With V trimmed by 3 bases and J by 5 bases, 1 base remained unmatched. The CDR3 covers 13 residues.